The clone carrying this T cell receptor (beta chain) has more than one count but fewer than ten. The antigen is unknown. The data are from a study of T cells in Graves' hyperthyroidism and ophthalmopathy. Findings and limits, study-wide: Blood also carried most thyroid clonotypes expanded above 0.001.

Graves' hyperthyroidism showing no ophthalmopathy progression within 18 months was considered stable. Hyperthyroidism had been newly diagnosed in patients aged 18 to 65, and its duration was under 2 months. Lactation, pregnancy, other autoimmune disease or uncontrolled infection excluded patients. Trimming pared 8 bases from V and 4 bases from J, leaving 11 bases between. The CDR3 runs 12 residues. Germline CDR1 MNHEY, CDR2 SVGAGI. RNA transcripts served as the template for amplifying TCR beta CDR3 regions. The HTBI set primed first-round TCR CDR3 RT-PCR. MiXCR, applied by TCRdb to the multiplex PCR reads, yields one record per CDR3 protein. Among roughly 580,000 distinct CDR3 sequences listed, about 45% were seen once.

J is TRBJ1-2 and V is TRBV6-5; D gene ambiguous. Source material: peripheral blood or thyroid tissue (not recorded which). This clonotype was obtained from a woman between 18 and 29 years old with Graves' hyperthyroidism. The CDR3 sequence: CASASGSYGYTF. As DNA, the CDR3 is TGTGCCAGCGCCTCCGGCAGCTATGGCTACACCTTC.